The rows below give T cell receptor beta chains drawn from one sample of a study of beta chain features in type 1 diabetes. Produced via immunoSEQ multiplex PCR; TCRdb's table is partial and in-frame only. This table has 300,000 to 350,000 clones, 14% appearing once. Sequences were obtained from central memory CD4+ T cells from blood. The receptor source for this set is a man aged 25 to 40 in good health. Each CDR3 is given with its conserved first and last residue. D genes are given only for firm matches. Size is stated for part of the rows, as once, few or many counts, or as a class when the clone is expanded.

j_call: TRBJ2-5
cdr3_length: 13
clone_size: few
d_call: NA
v_call: TRBV7-2
cdr3_aa: CASSLARQETQYF
cdr3_nt: TGTGCCAGCAGCTTAGCCCGACAAGAGACCCAGTACTTC

j_call: TRBJ1-1
cdr3_length: 15
clone_size: NA
d_call: TRBD1
v_call: TRBV11-3
cdr3_aa: CASSPRGEGATEAFF
cdr3_nt: TGTGCCAGCAGCCCTAGGGGGGAGGGGGCCACTGAAGCTTTCTTT

j_call: TRBJ1-2
cdr3_length: 14
clone_size: NA
d_call: NA
v_call: TRBV7-2
cdr3_aa: CASSPIRGTKGYTF
cdr3_nt: TGTGCCAGCAGCCCCATACGAGGGACTAAAGGCTACACCTTC

j_call: TRBJ1-4
cdr3_length: 14
clone_size: few
d_call: TRBD1
v_call: TRBV6-1
cdr3_aa: CASSSDRDGEKLFF
cdr3_nt: TGTGCCAGCAGTTCGGACAGGGATGGGGAAAAACTGTTTTTT

j_call: TRBJ1-1
cdr3_length: 16
clone_size: NA
d_call: NA
v_call: TRBV7-8
cdr3_aa: CASSLGEFGRNTEAFF
cdr3_nt: TGTGCCAGCAGCTTAGGGGAATTCGGGAGGAACACTGAAGCTTTCTTT

j_call: TRBJ2-1
cdr3_length: 13
clone_size: few
d_call: TRBD1
v_call: TRBV18
cdr3_aa: CASSPRDREGGFF
cdr3_nt: TGTGCCAGCTCACCCCGGGACAGGGAAGGGGGGTTCTTC

j_call: TRBJ2-5
cdr3_length: 15
clone_size: few
d_call: TRBD1
v_call: TRBV7-9
cdr3_aa: CASSLSQGIQETQYF
cdr3_nt: TGTGCCAGCAGCTTGTCACAGGGGATCCAAGAGACCCAGTACTTC

j_call: TRBJ1-5
cdr3_length: 13
clone_size: NA
d_call: TRBD1
v_call: TRBV2
cdr3_aa: CASSGDRSQPQHF
cdr3_nt: TGTGCCAGCAGTGGGGACAGGAGTCAGCCCCAGCATTTT

j_call: TRBJ2-1
cdr3_length: 14
clone_size: NA
d_call: TRBD2
v_call: TRBV10-3
cdr3_aa: CATLLAGGYNEQFF
cdr3_nt: TGTGCCACCCTTCTAGCGGGGGGTTACAATGAGCAGTTCTTC

j_call: TRBJ2-3
cdr3_length: 13
clone_size: few
d_call: NA
v_call: TRBV9
cdr3_aa: CASSAGGTLTQYF
cdr3_nt: TGTGCCAGCAGCGCCGGGGGAACTCTTACGCAGTATTTT

j_call: TRBJ2-2
cdr3_length: 14
clone_size: few
d_call: NA
v_call: TRBV9
cdr3_aa: CATQGIANTGELFF
cdr3_nt: TGTGCCACCCAGGGGATCGCGAACACCGGGGAGCTGTTTTTT

j_call: TRBJ2-1
cdr3_length: 14
clone_size: few
d_call: NA
v_call: TRBV6-5
cdr3_aa: CASNSGTFLNEQFF
cdr3_nt: TGTGCCAGCAACTCCGGGACTTTTTTGAATGAGCAGTTCTTC

j_call: TRBJ2-1
cdr3_length: 13
clone_size: NA
d_call: TRBD1
v_call: TRBV19
cdr3_aa: CASSTNNRDRTFF
cdr3_nt: TGTGCCAGTAGTACCAATAACCGGGACAGGACGTTCTTC

j_call: TRBJ2-3
cdr3_length: 15
clone_size: few
d_call: TRBD2
v_call: TRBV7-2
cdr3_aa: CASSLTSGGTDTQYF
cdr3_nt: TGTGCCAGCAGCCTGACTAGCGGGGGCACAGATACGCAGTATTTT

j_call: TRBJ1-5
cdr3_length: 14
clone_size: few
d_call: TRBD1
v_call: TRBV7-2
cdr3_aa: CASKDRGSNQPQHF
cdr3_nt: TGTGCCAGCAAGGACAGGGGAAGCAATCAGCCCCAGCATTTT

j_call: TRBJ1-6
cdr3_length: 15
clone_size: few
d_call: NA
v_call: TRBV6-1
cdr3_aa: CASGAQALTGSPLHF
cdr3_nt: TGTGCCAGCGGGGCTCAGGCGCTGACGGGTTCACCCCTCCACTTT

j_call: TRBJ1-2
cdr3_length: 15
clone_size: NA
d_call: NA
v_call: TRBV18
cdr3_aa: CASSEAPPGGYGYTF
cdr3_nt: TGTGCCAGCTCGGAGGCACCCCCTGGGGGCTATGGCTACACCTTC

j_call: TRBJ1-2
cdr3_length: 17
clone_size: NA
d_call: NA
v_call: TRBV5-1
cdr3_aa: CASSLEAGSPRIGGYTF
cdr3_nt: TGCGCCAGCAGCTTGGAGGCAGGGAGCCCCAGGATCGGTGGCTACACCTTC

j_call: TRBJ1-1
cdr3_length: 12
clone_size: NA
d_call: NA
v_call: TRBV6-1
cdr3_aa: CASTPGTLEAFF
cdr3_nt: TGTGCCAGCACTCCGGGGACCCTTGAAGCTTTCTTT

j_call: TRBJ2-6
cdr3_length: 17
clone_size: once
d_call: NA
v_call: TRBV5-8
cdr3_aa: CASSLTGLVSGANVLTF
cdr3_nt: TGTGCCAGCAGCTTAACAGGTCTAGTCTCTGGGGCCAACGTCCTGACTTTC

j_call: TRBJ1-6
cdr3_length: 12
clone_size: NA
d_call: NA
v_call: TRBV6-5
cdr3_aa: CASSRPEAPLHF
cdr3_nt: TGTGCCAGCAGCCGACCGGAGGCACCCCTCCACTTT

j_call: TRBJ2-1
cdr3_length: 14
clone_size: NA
d_call: NA
v_call: TRBV29-1
cdr3_aa: CSARSLSALNEQFF
cdr3_nt: TGCAGCGCCCGTAGCCTTAGCGCCCTCAATGAGCAGTTCTTC

j_call: TRBJ2-1
cdr3_length: 14
clone_size: NA
d_call: NA
v_call: TRBV7-2
cdr3_aa: CASSPHAGGNEQFF
cdr3_nt: TGTGCCAGCAGCCCCCACGCCGGGGGCAATGAGCAGTTCTTC

j_call: TRBJ1-2
cdr3_length: 15
clone_size: few
d_call: NA
v_call: TRBV7-2
cdr3_aa: CASSLGPAPQGGYTF
cdr3_nt: TGTGCCAGCAGCTTAGGACCTGCACCCCAAGGGGGCTACACCTTC

j_call: TRBJ1-2
cdr3_length: 16
clone_size: NA
d_call: NA
v_call: TRBV28
cdr3_aa: CASSFPRARVGNGYTF
cdr3_nt: TGTGCCAGCAGTTTTCCCAGGGCAAGGGTTGGGAATGGCTACACCTTC

j_call: TRBJ1-2
cdr3_length: 15
clone_size: NA
d_call: TRBD1
v_call: TRBV7-2
cdr3_aa: CASSQTTGGFHGYTF
cdr3_nt: TGTGCCAGCAGCCAAACGACAGGGGGATTTCATGGCTACACCTTC

j_call: TRBJ2-5
cdr3_length: 14
clone_size: NA
d_call: NA
v_call: TRBV4-1
cdr3_aa: CASSQDGLKGTQYF
cdr3_nt: TGCGCCAGCAGCCAAGACGGCTTAAAGGGAACCCAGTACTTC

j_call: TRBJ2-1
cdr3_length: 15
clone_size: many
d_call: TRBD2
v_call: TRBV5-4
cdr3_aa: CASSALAGGGGEQFF
cdr3_nt: TGTGCCAGCAGCGCCCTAGCGGGAGGCGGGGGCGAGCAGTTCTTC

j_call: TRBJ2-6
cdr3_length: 13
clone_size: NA
d_call: NA
v_call: TRBV6-6
cdr3_aa: CASSNSGANVLTF
cdr3_nt: TGTGCCAGCAGTAACTCTGGGGCCAACGTCCTGACTTTC

j_call: TRBJ2-3
cdr3_length: 15
clone_size: NA
d_call: TRBD2
v_call: TRBV25-1
cdr3_aa: CASSGGLAPTDTQYF
cdr3_nt: TGTGCCAGCAGTGGGGGACTAGCGCCAACCGATACGCAGTATTTT

j_call: TRBJ2-1
cdr3_length: 16
clone_size: many
d_call: TRBD2
v_call: TRBV7-9
cdr3_aa: CASSPLLAGGFGEQFF
cdr3_nt: TGTGCCAGCAGTCCTCTATTAGCGGGGGGCTTCGGTGAGCAGTTCTTC